Here is one T cell receptor (beta chain) with its context. These data originate in a study of blood T cell repertoires in COVID-19. For the study at large: Acute and convalescent COVID-19 samples came from the United States, Italy and Spain. In each case, the material was cDNA or gDNA derived from T cells, B-cell-depleted T cells, or PBMCs.

From germline, CDR1 is MNHEY and CDR2 SMNVEV (reference sequence). This CDR3 contains 17 residues. The J segment lost 3 bases and the V segment lost 2 bases, leaving 8 bases of the junction unmatched. The authors' processing: Nucleated cell number was recorded as an estimate derived from reference gene primer amplification. Here immunoSEQ multiplex PCR was the method, and the copy in TCRdb shows in-frame clones only, minus some. V and J calls and clone size are those listed in that table; D and trimming were worked out from the DNA. The data hold about 120,000 clones, with roughly 79% observed a single time.

The receptor was isolated from a human donor in a cohort sampled during active COVID-19. Material for sequencing was peripheral blood. The J gene is TRBJ2-3, the V gene TRBV27; TRBD1 agrees at 10 bases. This CDR3 is CASSLRRDRGGTDTQYF. In DNA form, the CDR3 reads TGTGCCAGCAGTTTACGTCGGGACAGGGGTGGGACAGATACGCAGTATTTT.